One TCR beta chain is described in this entry. The germline V gene encodes CDR1 MNHEY and CDR2 SVGAGI. The V gene lost 3 bases and the J gene lost 3 bases, with 6 bases spanning the gap. This CDR3 spans 13 amino acids. Authors' methods: Estimates of nucleated cell counts were drawn from the amplification of reference gene primers. Libraries were prepared by immunoSEQ multiplex PCR; TCRdb keeps only in-frame clonotypes and omits some of them. That table is the source of V, J and clone size, and D and trimming were worked out from the DNA. The table lists about 130,000 clones, 55% to 75% of them singletons. This sample is drawn from a study of blood T cell repertoires in COVID-19. Study-wide context: The analysed material was cDNA or gDNA that came from T cells, B-cell-depleted T cells, or PBMCs.

The receptor was derived from a woman in her 70s with acute or convalescent COVID-19. This rearrangement joins TRBV6-5 to TRBJ1-5, with D unresolved. The sequencing sample was made of peripheral blood. The CDR3 region is CASSYAVNQPQHF. CDR3 sequence (DNA): TGTGCCAGCAGTTATGCAGTCAATCAGCCCCAGCATTTT.